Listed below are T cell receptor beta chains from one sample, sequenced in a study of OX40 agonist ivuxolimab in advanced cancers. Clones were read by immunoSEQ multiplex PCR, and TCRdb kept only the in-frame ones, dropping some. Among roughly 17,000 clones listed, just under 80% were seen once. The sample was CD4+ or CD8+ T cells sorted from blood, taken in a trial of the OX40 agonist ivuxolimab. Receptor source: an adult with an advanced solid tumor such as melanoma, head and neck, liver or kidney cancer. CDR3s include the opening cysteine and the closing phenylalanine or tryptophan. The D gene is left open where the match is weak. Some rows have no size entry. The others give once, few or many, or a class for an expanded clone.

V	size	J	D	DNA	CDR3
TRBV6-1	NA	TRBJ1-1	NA	TGTGCCAGCAGTGCGTGGGTTCTGAACACTGAAGCTTTCTTT	CASSAWVLNTEAFF
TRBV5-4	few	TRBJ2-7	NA	TGTGCCAGCAGCTTTACGACTAGTACCTACGAGCAGTACTTC	CASSFTTSTYEQYF
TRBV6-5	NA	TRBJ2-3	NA	TGTGCCAGCAGTACGACAGGTTGGATGACAGATACGCAGTATTTT	CASSTTGWMTDTQYF
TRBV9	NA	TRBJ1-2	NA	TGTGCCAGCAGCGTAGGGGGGTTTGGCTACACCTTC	CASSVGGFGYTF
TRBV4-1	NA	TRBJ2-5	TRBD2	TGCGCCAGCAGCCCCCGGACTAGCGGGGACTTTATGGAGACCCAGTACTTC	CASSPRTSGDFMETQYF
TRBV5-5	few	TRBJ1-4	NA	TGTGCCAGCAGCCGAAAGGACGGGGCTAATGAAAAACTGTTTTTT	CASSRKDGANEKLFF
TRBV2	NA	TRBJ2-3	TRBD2	TGTGCCAGCCCAAGCGGGAGGGCCGTAGATACGCAGTATTTT	CASPSGRAVDTQYF
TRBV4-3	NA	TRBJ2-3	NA	TGCGCCAGCAGCCAAACCGGGAGCACAGATACGCAGTATTTT	CASSQTGSTDTQYF
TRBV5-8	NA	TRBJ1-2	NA	TGTGCCAGCCAATACGATCCACGAAAGACCTATGGCTACACCTTC	CASQYDPRKTYGYTF
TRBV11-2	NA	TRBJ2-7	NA	TGTGCCAGCAGCTTAGTGGCAGGCCAATCCTACGAGCAGTACTTC	CASSLVAGQSYEQYF
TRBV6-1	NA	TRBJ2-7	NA	TGTGCCAGCAGTGAACCAACCACCCGGCAGGGAGGATACGAGCAGTACTTC	CASSEPTTRQGGYEQYF
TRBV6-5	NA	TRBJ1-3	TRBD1	TGTGCCAGCAGGGACAGGGTAAATCGAAACACCATATATTTT	CASRDRVNRNTIYF
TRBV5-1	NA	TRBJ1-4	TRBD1	TGCGCCAGCAGCTGGACAGGGGGCGATGAAAAACTGTTTTTT	CASSWTGGDEKLFF
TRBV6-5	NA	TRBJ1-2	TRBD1	TGTGCCAGCAGTATAGGGACAGGGGGTATGAATGGCTACACCTTC	CASSIGTGGMNGYTF
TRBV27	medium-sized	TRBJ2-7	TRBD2	TGTGCCAGCAGTCCCCAAGGGGCGGGGGTCTCCTACGAGCAGTACTTC	CASSPQGAGVSYEQYF
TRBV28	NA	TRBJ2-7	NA	TGTGCCAGCAGTTTAAGGGCAGGGGCCTACGAGCAGTACTTC	CASSLRAGAYEQYF
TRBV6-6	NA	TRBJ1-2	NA	TGTGCCAGCAGCCCTATGACAGGTTACTATGGCTACACCTTC	CASSPMTGYYGYTF
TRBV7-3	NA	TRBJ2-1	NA	TGTGCCAGCAGCTTAGATGGGAGCTCCTACAATGAGCAGTTCTTC	CASSLDGSSYNEQFF
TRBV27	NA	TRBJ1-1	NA	TGTGCCAGCAGTCTGCAGGTACGGGGTGAAGCTTTCTTT	CASSLQVRGEAFF
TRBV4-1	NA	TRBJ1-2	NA	TGCGCCAGCAGCCAAGCAGCAGGGGCTTGGGGCTACACCTTC	CASSQAAGAWGYTF
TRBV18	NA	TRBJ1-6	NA	TGTGCCAGCTCACCACGGGATAATTCACCCCTCCACTTT	CASSPRDNSPLHF
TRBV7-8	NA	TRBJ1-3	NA	TGTGCCAGCAGCGCCAGGAGACCCGGAAACACCATATATTTT	CASSARRPGNTIYF